This T cell receptor (beta chain) was found in a study of blood T cell repertoires in COVID-19 (dated by TCRdb to about 2020). Context from the whole study: The collaborator samples originated in the United States, Italy and Spain and spanned the acute and convalescent phases of COVID-19. The material from the prospective study consisted of cDNA or gDNA derived from T cells, B-cell-depleted T cells, or PBMCs. Subjects who had been exposed to COVID-19, were actively infected with it, or had recovered from it provided the deeply sampled blood TCRbeta repertoires that made up the dataset. The repertoires were released in a freely available public database meant as a resource for research on the immune response to SARS-CoV-2. The samples were drawn from the first 160 participants of the ongoing ImmuneRACE study and from 1,254 subjects provided by 6 global collaborators. Nearly every sample came with metadata listing a de-identified subject ID, COVID-19 status, age in years and sex. HLA class I and class II types, where available, came from metadata supplied by the sample provider rather than from assay-based typing. Here is what the overall study found, with its caveats: Clinical and demographic metadata were provided uncurated, with the amount varying by source and participant.

In the prospective study, participants were 18 to 89 years old, resided in approximately 25 geographic areas of the United States, and were enrolled through a virtual design. To assign participants to cohorts, the prospective study relied on clinical history that participants themselves reported in a screening survey and a study questionnaire. For ImmuneRACE Cohort 3, a participant was defined as recovered based on two consecutive negative NP/OP PCR tests, clearance by a healthcare professional, or resolution of symptoms. Each participant in the prospective study had whole blood, serum and a nasopharyngeal or oropharyngeal swab collected by mobile phlebotomists. Over an approximately 2-month period, participants in the prospective study had the option of providing additional blood draws and questionnaires. Before DNA extraction, prospective study blood samples were shipped either frozen or at room temperature.

A word on this clone: Its specific antigen is unknown. It has no much larger one-base neighbor in the sample; base qualities were not kept.

The CDR3, from cysteine to phenylalanine, totals 11 residues. CDR3 DNA is the only sequence kept; it has 33 bases, read in frame from the first base. Relative to germline, V is 10 bases shorter and J is 3 bases shorter, with 9 bases between their ends. The germline V gene encodes CDR1 MNHEY and CDR2 SVGAGI. The immunoSEQ Assay, a bias-controlled multiplex PCR, was used to amplify TCRbeta CDR3 regions from genomic DNA. In the original analysis: The number of nucleated cells in each sample was estimated from the amplification of reference gene primers within the assay. To quantify the absolute abundance of each unique TCRbeta CDR3 rearrangement, sequence reads were collapsed and filtered. For each sample, productive Simpson clonality was calculated as the square root of Simpson's diversity index across productive rearrangements. TCRdb took this table from immuneACCESS and kept in-frame rearrangements with V and J called. Such tables lack part of the clones; where checked against another copy, unresolved V genes explain under half of the gap, and the rest is unexplained. V, J and clone size derive from that table, while D and trimming were established from the DNA sequence. The sample records 250,000 to 350,000 clones, around nine tenths of which are singletons. The top ten clones comprise 2% to 3% of the sample.

The sequenced sample was PBMCs or T cells enriched from blood (not recorded which). This clonotype originated in a man in his sixties who had recovered from COVID-19. The chain couples TRBV6-5 to TRBJ1-1; no D gene call is confident. The CDR3: CATNSDTEAFF. At the DNA level, the sequence is TGTGCCACCAACTCGGACACTGAAGCTTTCTTT.